This is a list of T cell receptor beta chains from one sample in a study of CXCR3-negative and CXCR3-positive naive CD8 T cells. TCRdb reprocessed the 5' RACE reads and stores each CDR3 protein as one record, lacking DNA. The repertoire table contains more than 65,000 distinct CDR3 sequences. The sample was naive CXCR3- CD8+ T cells from blood. Receptor source: a human donor in good health. Some clones in this sample may be carry-over from other donors' samples. The CDR3 runs from the conserved cysteine through the conserved F or W.

J	length	V	CDR3
TRBJ1-4	16	TRBV4-3	CASSQDRASTNEKLFF
TRBJ1-2	14	TRBV4-1	CASSQASGTAGYTF
TRBJ2-1	15	TRBV9	CASSVEWVPTNEQFF
TRBJ2-2	12	TRBV28	CASSPREGELFF
TRBJ1-1	15	TRBV20-1	CSARDPEAGGTEAFF
TRBJ2-7	14	TRBV5-1	CASSLRQPGNEQYF
TRBJ2-2	14	TRBV15	CATSRDRDTGELFF
TRBJ2-1	14	TRBV18	CASSQGRVYNEQFF
TRBJ2-5	17	TRBV24-1	CATSDFLAGGSQETQYF
TRBJ2-2	14	TRBV28	CASSFAGSTGELFF
TRBJ2-1	16	TRBV30	CAWSGPLAGANNEQFF